This is a list of T cell receptor beta chains from one sample in a study of blood T cell repertoires in COVID-19. Clones were read by immunoSEQ multiplex PCR, and TCRdb kept only the in-frame ones, dropping some. The profile covers under 150,000 clones, with 85% appearing a single time and around 13% taken by the ten largest. Sequenced: peripheral blood. Every receptor here comes from a human donor in a cohort sampled during active COVID-19. The CDR3 runs from the conserved cysteine through the conserved F or W. D genes are given only for firm matches. Clone size is stated in some rows and not others, as once, few, many or a class when expanded.

size: .; J: TRBJ1-4; V: TRBV6-6; D: TRBD1; CDR3: CASSFSTGLGEKLFF; DNA: TGTGCCAGCAGTTTCTCGACAGGGTTGGGTGAAAAACTGTTTTTT
size: .; J: TRBJ1-3; V: TRBV28; D: .; CDR3: CASSSPSRVGSSGNTIYF; DNA: TGTGCCAGCAGTTCGCCCTCGAGGGTGGGAAGCTCTGGAAACACCATATATTTT
size: .; J: TRBJ1-4; V: TRBV6-5; D: TRBD1; CDR3: CASRVDRVEKLFF; DNA: TGTGCCAGCAGGGTGGACAGGGTTGAAAAACTGTTTTTT
size: .; J: TRBJ2-7; V: TRBV6-1; D: TRBD1; CDR3: CASSESGTGYYEQYF; DNA: TGTGCCAGCAGTGAATCTGGGACAGGGTATTACGAGCAGTACTTC
size: .; J: TRBJ2-1; V: TRBV4-2; D: .; CDR3: CASSQVEGGNNEQFF; DNA: TGTGCCAGCAGCCAAGTGGAGGGCGGTAACAATGAGCAGTTCTTC
size: once; J: TRBJ2-3; V: TRBV6-6; D: TRBD1; CDR3: CASSFGQGETDTQYF; DNA: TGTGCCAGCAGCTTTGGACAGGGGGAAACAGATACGCAGTATTTT
size: .; J: TRBJ2-2; V: TRBV5-1; D: .; CDR3: CASSLSTGEGVSGELFF; DNA: TGCGCCAGCAGCTTGTCCACGGGCGAGGGGGTTTCCGGGGAGCTGTTTTTT
size: .; J: TRBJ2-2; V: TRBV7-3; D: TRBD1; CDR3: CASSYRGLTGELFF; DNA: TGTGCCAGCAGCTACAGGGGGCTGACCGGGGAGCTGTTTTTT
size: .; J: TRBJ2-3; V: TRBV7-2; D: TRBD2; CDR3: CASSLGTKPHTDTQYF; DNA: TGTGCCAGCAGCTTGGGGACTAAACCACACACAGATACGCAGTATTTT
size: .; J: TRBJ2-1; V: TRBV5-1; D: .; CDR3: CATRTGGGEQFF; DNA: TGCGCCACCCGAACAGGTGGCGGTGAGCAGTTCTTC
size: .; J: TRBJ1-2; V: TRBV7-2; D: TRBD1; CDR3: CASSSGTGSNYGYTF; DNA: TGTGCCAGCAGCTCCGGGACAGGGTCAAACTATGGCTACACCTTC